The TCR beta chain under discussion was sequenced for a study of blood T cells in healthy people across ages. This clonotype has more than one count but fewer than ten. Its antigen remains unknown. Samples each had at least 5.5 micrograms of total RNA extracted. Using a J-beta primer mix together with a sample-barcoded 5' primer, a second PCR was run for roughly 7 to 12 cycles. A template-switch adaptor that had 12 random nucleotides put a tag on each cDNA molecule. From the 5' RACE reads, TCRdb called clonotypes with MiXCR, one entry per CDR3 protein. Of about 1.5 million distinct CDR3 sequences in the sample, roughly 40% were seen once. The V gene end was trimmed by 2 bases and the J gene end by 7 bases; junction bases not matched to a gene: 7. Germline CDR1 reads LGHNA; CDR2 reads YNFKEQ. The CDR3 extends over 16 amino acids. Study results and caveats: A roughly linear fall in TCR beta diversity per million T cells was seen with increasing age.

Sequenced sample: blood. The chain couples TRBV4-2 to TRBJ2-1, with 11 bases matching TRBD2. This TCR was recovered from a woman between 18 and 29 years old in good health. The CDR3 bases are TGTGCCAGCAGCCAATCGGGGCTAGCGGGAGGAAATGAGCAGTTCTTC. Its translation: CASSQSGLAGGNEQFF.